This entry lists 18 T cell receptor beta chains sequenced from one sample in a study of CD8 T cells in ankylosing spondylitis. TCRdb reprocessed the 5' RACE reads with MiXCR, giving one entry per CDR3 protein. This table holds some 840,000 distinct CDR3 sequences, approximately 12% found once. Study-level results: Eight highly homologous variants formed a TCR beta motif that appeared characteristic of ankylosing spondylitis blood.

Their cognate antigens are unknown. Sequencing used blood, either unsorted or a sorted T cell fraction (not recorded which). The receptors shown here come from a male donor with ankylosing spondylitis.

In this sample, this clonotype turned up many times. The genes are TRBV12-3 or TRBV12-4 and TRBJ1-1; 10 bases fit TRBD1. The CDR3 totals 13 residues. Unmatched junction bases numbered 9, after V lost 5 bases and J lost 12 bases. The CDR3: CASSAQTGGLSFF. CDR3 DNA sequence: TGTGCCAGCAGTGCACAGACAGGGGGCTTGTCTTTCTTT.

Here the CDR3 DNA reads TGTGCCAGCAGCTCTGGAATCCACGGAAACAGGGACTACGAGCAGTACTTC. Its translation: CASSSGIHGNRDYEQYF. The rearrangement joins TRBV7-6 to TRBJ2-7, with a possible D match to TRBD1 (6 bases). Germline CDR1 is SGHVS and CDR2 is FNYEAQ. Trimming took off 4 bases at V and 3 bases at J, with 22 bases between the two ends. CDR3 length equals 17 residues.

The CDR3 here is CSADSTSGRAVRWETQYF. Here the CDR3 DNA reads TGCAGTGCTGACTCGACTAGCGGGAGGGCGGTTCGGTGGGAGACCCAGTACTTC. This rearrangement joins TRBV20-1 to TRBJ2-5; 14 bases match TRBD2. The germline V gene has CDR1 DFQATT and CDR2 SNEGSKA (reference sequence). V dropped 5 bases and J dropped 5; count of bases not matched to a gene: 16. The length of the CDR3 is 18 residues.

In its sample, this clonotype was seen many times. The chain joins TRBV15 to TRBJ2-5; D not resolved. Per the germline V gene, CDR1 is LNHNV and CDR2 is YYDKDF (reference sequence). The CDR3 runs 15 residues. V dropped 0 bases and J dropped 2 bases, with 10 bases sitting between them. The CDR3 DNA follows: TGTGCCACCAGCAGAGATTGGGATACTCAAGAGACCCAGTACTTC. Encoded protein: CATSRDWDTQETQYF.

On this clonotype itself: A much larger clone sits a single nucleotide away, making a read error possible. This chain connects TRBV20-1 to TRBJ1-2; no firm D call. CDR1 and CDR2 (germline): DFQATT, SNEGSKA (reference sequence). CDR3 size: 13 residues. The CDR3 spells CSAPGEGFYGYAF. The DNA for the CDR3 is TGCAGTGCTCCCGGGGAGGGTTTCTATGGCTACGCCTTC.

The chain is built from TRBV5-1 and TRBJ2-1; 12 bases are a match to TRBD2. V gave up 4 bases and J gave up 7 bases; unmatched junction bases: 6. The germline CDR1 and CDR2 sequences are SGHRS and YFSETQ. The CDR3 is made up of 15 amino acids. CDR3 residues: CASSATSGSWNEQFF. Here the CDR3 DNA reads TGCGCCAGCAGCGCGACTAGCGGGAGCTGGAATGAGCAGTTCTTC.

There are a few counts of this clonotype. The DNA for the CDR3 is TGTGCCATCAGTGAACAGGGCGACGGCTACACCTTC. The encoded protein is CAISEQGDGYTF. The V gene is TRBV10-3, the J gene TRBJ1-2; tentative D call: TRBD1 (6 bases). The CDR3 is made up of 12 amino acids. CDR1 is ENHRY and CDR2 is SYGVKD in the germline V gene. The ends were cut back, 3 bases at V and 8 bases at J, with 10 bases in the middle.

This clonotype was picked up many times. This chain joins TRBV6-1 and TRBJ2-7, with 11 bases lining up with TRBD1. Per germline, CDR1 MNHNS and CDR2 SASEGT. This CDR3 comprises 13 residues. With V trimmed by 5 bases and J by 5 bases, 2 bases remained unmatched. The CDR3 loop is CASSRGQGDEQYF. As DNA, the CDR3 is TGTGCCAGCAGTCGGGGACAGGGGGACGAGCAGTACTTC.

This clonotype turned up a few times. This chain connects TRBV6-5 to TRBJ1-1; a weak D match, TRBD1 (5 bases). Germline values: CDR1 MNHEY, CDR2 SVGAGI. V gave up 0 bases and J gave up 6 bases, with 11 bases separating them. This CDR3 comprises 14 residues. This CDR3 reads CASSYSAGTAEAFF. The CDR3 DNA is TGTGCCAGCAGTTACTCAGCAGGGACGGCTGAAGCTTTCTTT.

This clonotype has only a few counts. CDR3 residues: CSARENRSNSPLHF. The CDR3 DNA follows: TGCAGTGCTAGGGAGAACAGGAGTAATTCACCCCTCCACTTT. This rearrangement joins TRBV20-1 to TRBJ1-6; D might be TRBD1 (5 bases). Germline V gene sequence: CDR1 DFQATT, CDR2 SNEGSKA (reference sequence). The CDR3 is made up of 14 amino acids. Trimming removed 3 bases from V and 6 bases from J, with 12 bases in between.

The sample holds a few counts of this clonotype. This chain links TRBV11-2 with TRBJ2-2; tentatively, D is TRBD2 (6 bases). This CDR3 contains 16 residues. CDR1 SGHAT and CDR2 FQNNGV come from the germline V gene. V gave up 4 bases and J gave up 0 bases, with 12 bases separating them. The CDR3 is CASSSIGGPNTGELFF. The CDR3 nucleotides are TGTGCCAGCAGCTCCATCGGAGGGCCGAACACCGGGGAGCTGTTTTTT.

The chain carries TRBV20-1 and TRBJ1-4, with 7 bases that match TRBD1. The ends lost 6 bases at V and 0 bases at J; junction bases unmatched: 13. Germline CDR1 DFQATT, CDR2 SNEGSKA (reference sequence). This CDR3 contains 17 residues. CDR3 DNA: TGCAGTGCCAGGGAGGAGGGCCAGGGGGCAACTAATGAAAAACTGTTTTTT. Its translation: CSAREEGQGATNEKLFF.

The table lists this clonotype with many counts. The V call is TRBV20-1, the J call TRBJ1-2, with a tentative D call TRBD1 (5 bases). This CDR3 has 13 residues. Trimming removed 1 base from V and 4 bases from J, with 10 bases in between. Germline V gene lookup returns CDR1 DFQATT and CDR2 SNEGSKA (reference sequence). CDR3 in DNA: TGCAGTGCTAGAGTGGGGGGAGGCTATGGCTACACCTTC. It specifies CSARVGGGYGYTF.

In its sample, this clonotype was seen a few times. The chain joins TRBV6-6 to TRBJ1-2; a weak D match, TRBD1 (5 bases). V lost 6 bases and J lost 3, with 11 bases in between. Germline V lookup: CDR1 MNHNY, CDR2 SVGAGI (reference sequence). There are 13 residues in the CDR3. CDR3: CASSSGTYYGYTF. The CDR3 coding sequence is TGTGCCAGCAGCTCCGGGACTTACTATGGCTACACCTTC.

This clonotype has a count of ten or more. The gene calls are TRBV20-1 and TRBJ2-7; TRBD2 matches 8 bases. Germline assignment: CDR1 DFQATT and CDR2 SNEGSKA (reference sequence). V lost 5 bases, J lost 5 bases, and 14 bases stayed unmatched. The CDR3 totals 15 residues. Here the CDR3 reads CSAPLLGLADNEQYF. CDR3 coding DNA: TGCAGTGCTCCCCTACTAGGACTAGCAGACAACGAGCAGTACTTC.

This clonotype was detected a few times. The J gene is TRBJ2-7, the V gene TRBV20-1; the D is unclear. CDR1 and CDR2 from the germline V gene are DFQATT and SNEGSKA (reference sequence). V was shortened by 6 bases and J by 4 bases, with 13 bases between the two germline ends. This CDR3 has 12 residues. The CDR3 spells CSADRSYYEQYF. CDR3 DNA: TGCAGTGCCGACCGCTCTTATTACGAGCAGTACTTC.

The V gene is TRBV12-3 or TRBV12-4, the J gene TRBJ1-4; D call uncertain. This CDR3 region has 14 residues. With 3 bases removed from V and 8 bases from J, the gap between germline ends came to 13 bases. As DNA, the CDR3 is TGTGCCAGCAGTTTTCGCGGGCTAAGGGAAAAACTGTTTTTT. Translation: CASSFRGLREKLFF.

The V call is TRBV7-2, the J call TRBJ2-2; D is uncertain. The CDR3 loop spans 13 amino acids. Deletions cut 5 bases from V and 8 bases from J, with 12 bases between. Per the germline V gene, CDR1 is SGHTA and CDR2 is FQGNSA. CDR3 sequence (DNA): TGTGCCAGCAGCCTCACGTGGGGAGGGGAGCTGTTTTTT. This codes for CASSLTWGGELFF.